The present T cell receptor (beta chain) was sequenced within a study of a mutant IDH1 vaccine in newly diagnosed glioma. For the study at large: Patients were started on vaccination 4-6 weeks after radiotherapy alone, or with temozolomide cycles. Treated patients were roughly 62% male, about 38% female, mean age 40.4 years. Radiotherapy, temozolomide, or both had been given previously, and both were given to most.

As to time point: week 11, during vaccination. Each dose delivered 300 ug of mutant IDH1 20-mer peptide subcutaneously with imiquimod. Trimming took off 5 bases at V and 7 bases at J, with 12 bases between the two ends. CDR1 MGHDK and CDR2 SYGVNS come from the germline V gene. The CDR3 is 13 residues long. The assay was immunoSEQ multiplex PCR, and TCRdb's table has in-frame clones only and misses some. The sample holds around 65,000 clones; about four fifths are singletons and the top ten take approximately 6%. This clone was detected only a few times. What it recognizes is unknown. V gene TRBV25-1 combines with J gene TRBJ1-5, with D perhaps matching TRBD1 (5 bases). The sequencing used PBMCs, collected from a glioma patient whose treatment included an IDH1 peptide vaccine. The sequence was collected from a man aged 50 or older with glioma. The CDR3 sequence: CASSPGGVQPQHF. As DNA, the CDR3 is TGTGCCAGCAGTCCCGGGGGGGTACAGCCCCAGCATTTT.